This TCR beta chain was identified in a study of graft-versus-host responses after intestinal transplantation. General observations from the study: GvH clones occurred in recipient marrow; some first appeared in ileum or blood. Among circulating GvH clones, peak levels were associated with early post-transplant declines in HvG clones.

The repertoire was sequenced with immunoSEQ multiplex PCR; TCRdb's copy has only in-frame clones and lacks some. The table has approximately 89,000 clones, approximately 92% seen once. As for this clone: Its antigen remains unidentified.

CDR1 and CDR2 from the germline V gene are LNHDA and SQIVND (reference sequence). Trimming pared 5 bases from V and 2 bases from J, leaving 13 bases between. The CDR3 runs to 15 residues. The starting material was unstimulated CD8+ T cells sorted from spleen or lymph node cells, obtained before transplant. V gene TRBV19 combines with J gene TRBJ2-1; perhaps TRBD2 as D (6 bases). The sequence was collected from a human donor who was the organ donor for an intestinal transplant. This chain's CDR3 is CASSLGLTTYNEQFF. DNA of the CDR3: TGTGCCAGTAGTCTAGGACTAACGACCTACAATGAGCAGTTCTTC.